A few counts support the clone carrying this T cell receptor beta chain. The antigen is undetermined. This entry belongs to a study of T-cell reconstitution after alpha-beta-depleted transplantation in children. TCRbeta library construction was performed incorporating unique molecular identifiers. TCRdb reprocessed the PCR reads with MiXCR, giving one entry per CDR3 protein. The data contain about 130,000 distinct CDR3 sequences, roughly 9% of them seen just once; the ten biggest clones take up approximately 25%. Per germline, CDR1 DFQATT and CDR2 SNEGSKA (reference sequence). The V and J ends lost 0 bases and 0 bases respectively, with 17 bases between them. The CDR3 is 17 residues long. Study-level points and caveats: The origin of high day-60 TCRbeta diversity in some patients lay in surviving recipient T cells and thymic progenitors. Counts and diversity of T cells one year after transplant came mostly from newly produced T cells. Reportedly, only several hundred clones from non-depleted graft cells drove alpha-beta T-cell counts at about two months.

The receptor comes from a girl less than two years old who had a stem cell transplant for combined immunodeficiency, so the T cells may come from the graft donor. This sequence joins TRBV20-1 and TRBJ1-1; TRBD1 might be the D (6 bases). The sequencing used PBMCs, mostly from graft donor cells, collected 180 days after TCRalphabeta/CD19-depleted stem cell transplant. This chain's CDR3 is CSARDPPLQGLNTEAFF. Here the CDR3 DNA reads TGCAGTGCTAGAGATCCCCCTCTACAGGGTCTGAACACTGAAGCTTTCTTT.